The 31 T cell receptor beta chains listed next were all sequenced from one sample in a study of T cells in Graves' hyperthyroidism and ophthalmopathy. Authors of the study amplified TCR beta CDR3 regions from RNA transcripts. An initial round of RT-PCR targeting the TCR CDR3 relied on the HTBI primer set. TCRdb reprocessed the multiplex PCR reads with MiXCR, giving one entry per CDR3 protein. The data hold 550,000 to 600,000 distinct CDR3 sequences, with 16% observed a single time. The sequenced sample consisted of blood. These receptors all stem from a woman younger than 35 with Graves' hyperthyroidism.

This clonotype turned up a few times. The chain uses TRBV4-1 and TRBJ2-7, with D uncertain. CDR3 length equals 16 residues. Trimming pared 0 bases from V and 3 bases from J, leaving 15 bases between. Germline V gene lookup returns CDR1 MGHRA and CDR2 YSYEKL. The chain's CDR3 is CASSQDIGSTYYEQYF. DNA for the CDR3: TGCGCCAGCAGCCAAGATATTGGGTCTACCTACTACGAGCAGTACTTC.

CDR3 loop: CASGYRDYNEQFF. CDR3 DNA: TGTGCCAGCGGCTACAGGGATTACAATGAGCAGTTCTTC. The chain links TRBV6-4 to TRBJ2-1, with D maybe TRBD1 (6 bases). This CDR3 is built from 13 residues. Trimming shortened V by 8 bases and J by 4 bases, and 12 bases separated the two germline ends. CDR1 is MRHNA and CDR2 is SNTAGT in the germline V gene.

The chain employs TRBV6-1 and TRBJ2-6; TRBD1 is a possible D gene (6 bases). Germline V gene lookup returns CDR1 MNHNS and CDR2 SASEGT. Trimming took off 6 bases at V and 4 bases at J, with 13 bases between the two ends. The CDR3 has 15 amino acids. The DNA for the CDR3 is TGTGCCAGCAGAACACAGGGAACGGGGGCCAACGTCCTGACTTTC. It encodes CASRTQGTGANVLTF.

This chain links TRBV4-1 with TRBJ2-7, with 13 bases that match TRBD2. Trimming at V came to 0 bases and at J to 2 bases, leaving 4 bases not matched to a gene. The CDR3 length is 17 residues. Per the germline V gene, CDR1 is MGHRA and CDR2 is YSYEKL. The CDR3 DNA follows: TGCGCCAGCAGCCAAGACCCCACTAGCGGGAGGGCCTACGAGCAGTACTTC. It encodes CASSQDPTSGRAYEQYF.

This clonotype occurred many times. In nucleotides, the CDR3 is TGCAGCGTGTTGGGGGGCAGGGTGTTTAGCAATGAGCAGTTCTTC. Encoded protein: CSVLGGRVFSNEQFF. J is TRBJ2-1 and V is TRBV29-1; perhaps D is TRBD1 or TRBD2 (6 bases each). Trimming stripped 6 bases from V and 6 bases from J, with 21 bases between. Germline CDR1 is SQVTM and CDR2 is ANQGSEA. The CDR3 is made up of 15 amino acids.

This clonotype was found many times. The rearrangement joins TRBV7-9 to TRBJ2-7; no definite D call. Germline CDR1 and CDR2: SEHNR and FQNEAQ (reference sequence). V was pared by 1 base and J by 6 bases, with 7 bases between. The CDR3 loop spans 12 amino acids. This CDR3 is CASSLEGFEQYF. The CDR3 region has the DNA TGTGCCAGCAGCTTAGAGGGCTTCGAGCAGTACTTC.

This clonotype was detected only once. The genes are TRBV6-2 or TRBV6-3 and TRBJ2-5; 8 bases line up with TRBD2. V gave up 7 bases and J gave up 9 bases; unmatched junction bases: 13. The germline gives CDR1 MNHEY, CDR2 SVGEGT. The CDR3 loop spans 14 amino acids. CDR3 sequence reads: CASTNGGVGWAQYF. CDR3 nucleotides: TGTGCCAGCACCAACGGGGGGGTAGGGTGGGCCCAGTACTTC.

The sample holds many counts of this clonotype. The J gene is TRBJ2-7, the V gene TRBV7-9; 10 bases are shared with TRBD2. The junction had 4 bases not matched to a gene; V was cut back by 2 bases and J by 3 bases. This CDR3 contains 15 residues. The germline V gene encodes CDR1 SEHNR and CDR2 FQNEAQ (reference sequence). In DNA form, the CDR3 reads TGTGCCAGCAGCTTACGTGGGACTAGCGACTACGAGCAGTACTTC. This codes for CASSLRGTSDYEQYF.

This chain connects TRBV4-3 to TRBJ1-6; the D gene is possibly TRBD1 (5 bases). CDR1 LGHNA and CDR2 YSLEER come from the germline V gene. The V end lost 0 bases, the J end lost 10 bases, and 7 bases lay between the germline ends. The CDR3 is 13 amino acids. The CDR3 sequence: CASSQDRVSPLHF. CDR3 DNA sequence: TGCGCCAGCAGCCAAGACAGGGTCTCACCCCTCCACTTT.

The chain joins TRBV11-2 to TRBJ2-5; TRBD2 matches 8 bases. With V trimmed by 4 bases and J by 4 bases, 8 bases remained unmatched. The V gene's germline CDR1 is SGHAT and CDR2 FQNNGV. The CDR3 extends over 15 amino acids. CDR3 bases: TGTGCCAGCAGCTCCTGGACTAGCAGGGGAGAGACCCAGTACTTC. Translated, it gives CASSSWTSRGETQYF.

Details on this clonotype: This may come from a read error, since a much larger clone is one base off. Because it lacks the conserved phenylalanine or tryptophan at the end, this CDR3 is likely a read error. The rearrangement joins TRBV7-2 to TRBJ2-1, with 8 bases lining up with TRBD2. The CDR3 loop spans 16 amino acids. The germline gives CDR1 SGHTA, CDR2 FQGNSA. With V trimmed by 6 bases and J by 0 bases, 7 bases remained unmatched. As DNA, the CDR3 is TGTGCCAGCAGGTTTAGCGGGGCCGACTCCTACAATGAGCAGTTCCTC. Amino acids: CASRFSGADSYNEQFL.

Details on this clonotype: A much larger clonotype is one base distant, so this may be a read error. This chain joins TRBV5-5 and TRBJ2-5, with a weak D call TRBD2 (6 bases). The CDR3 loop spans 14 amino acids. Germline assignment: CDR1 SGHKS and CDR2 YYEKEE (reference sequence). The CDR3 spells CVSSPPPGVETQYF. The CDR3, as DNA: TGTGTCAGCAGCCCCCCTCCGGGGGTAGAGACCCAGTACTTC.

The chain recombines TRBV12-3 or TRBV12-4 with TRBJ2-7; 12 nucleotides align to TRBD2. This CDR3 is 15 amino acids long. V lost 2 bases, J lost 7 bases, and 6 bases stayed unmatched. The CDR3 protein is CASSLLAGGTGEQYF. CDR3 in DNA: TGTGCCAGCAGTTTACTAGCGGGAGGGACTGGGGAGCAGTACTTC.

This clonotype was picked up many times. V gene TRBV2 combines with J gene TRBJ2-7; 10 positions agree with TRBD2. CDR1 is SNHLY and CDR2 is FYNNEI in the germline V gene. The J segment lost 4 bases and the V segment lost 10 bases, leaving 4 bases of the junction unmatched. The CDR3 length is 12 residues. Written as DNA, the CDR3 is TGTGCCACCGGAGCGGGGGGGTACGAGCAGTACTTC. It codes for CATGAGGYEQYF.

This clonotype was seen ten or more times. The chain has TRBV28 and TRBJ1-1; a weak D match, TRBD1 (5 bases). With 7 bases removed from V and 0 bases from J, the gap between germline ends came to 18 bases. The CDR3 consists of 16 residues. Germline V lookup: CDR1 MDHEN, CDR2 SYDVKM. CDR3 protein: CASIEILGLLNTEAFF. The CDR3 DNA follows: TGTGCCAGCATCGAAATCTTGGGGCTTCTGAACACTGAAGCTTTCTTT.

V usage is TRBV11-2 and J usage is TRBJ2-2, with 7 bases identical to TRBD1. The CDR3 runs 16 residues. The trim removed 2 bases at V and 3 bases at J, leaving 6 bases unmatched. Germline V gene lookup returns CDR1 SGHAT and CDR2 FQNNGV. The CDR3 reads CASSLRRQGDTGELFF. CDR3 DNA sequence: TGTGCCAGCAGCTTACGGCGACAGGGCGACACCGGGGAGCTGTTTTTT.

The chain uses TRBV20-1 and TRBJ1-2; no definite D call. V shed 5 bases and J shed 5 bases, with 15 bases lying between them. Germline V gives CDR1 DFQATT, CDR2 SNEGSKA (reference sequence). This CDR3 comprises 13 residues. CDR3 DNA sequence: TGCAGTGCTGGAAGGACTACTTCTTATGGCTACACCTTC. Encoded protein: CSAGRTTSYGYTF.

The V and J genes are TRBV27 and TRBJ2-5, with a weak D call TRBD1 (6 bases). In germline, CDR1 is MNHEY, CDR2 SMNVEV (reference sequence). CDR3 length: 18 residues. V was cut by 3 bases and J by 2 bases, with 22 bases left in between. This chain's CDR3 is CASSFPRPGAIPQETQYF. The DNA for the CDR3 is TGTGCCAGCAGTTTCCCCAGACCAGGGGCAATCCCTCAAGAGACCCAGTACTTC.

The chain combines TRBV5-1 with TRBJ2-1, with D perhaps TRBD1 (6 bases). The V end lost 1 base, the J end lost 2 bases, and 10 bases lay between the germline ends. There are 15 residues in the CDR3. The germline gives CDR1 SGHRS, CDR2 YFSETQ. The CDR3 DNA is TGCGCCAGCAGCTTGACAGGGATTGCCTACAATGAGCAGTTCTTC. Residues: CASSLTGIAYNEQFF.

This clonotype was counted ten times or more. This chain connects TRBV5-1 to TRBJ2-5, with TRBD2 as a possible D gene (6 bases). The CDR3 is 13 residues long. The germline gives CDR1 SGHRS, CDR2 YFSETQ. The ends were cut back, 4 bases at V and 5 bases at J, with 12 bases in the middle. Written as DNA, the CDR3 is TGCGCCAGCAGCATCTCTAGCGTGGAGACCCAGTACTTC. Protein sequence: CASSISSVETQYF.

This clonotype was picked up a small number of times. The chain employs TRBV24-1 and TRBJ1-3; D may be TRBD1 (6 bases). CDR3 size: 13 residues. V was clipped by 6 bases and J by 4 bases, with 9 bases between them. Per germline, CDR1 KGHDR and CDR2 SFDVKD. CDR3 sequence: CATSQGQGNTIYF. The CDR3 DNA reads TGTGCCACCAGTCAGGGGCAGGGAAACACCATATATTTT.

This clonotype was observed at least ten times. The chain is built from TRBV7-2 and TRBJ1-4; 9 bases line up with TRBD1. V was clipped by 4 bases and J by 1 base; unmatched bases: 4. Germline V lookup: CDR1 SGHTA, CDR2 FQGNSA. This CDR3 has 16 amino acids. CDR3 loop: CASSWGQGLTNEKLFF. The CDR3 DNA follows: TGTGCCAGCAGCTGGGGACAGGGCTTAACTAATGAAAAACTGTTTTTT.

This chain joins TRBV10-3 and TRBJ2-1; 8 bases agree with TRBD2. Germline V gene data show CDR1 as ENHRY and CDR2 as SYGVKD. This CDR3 comprises 18 residues. With V trimmed by 6 bases and J by 13 bases, 26 bases remained unmatched. The CDR3 sequence: CAIRETRGGGLRQETQFF. The CDR3, as DNA: TGTGCCATCAGAGAAACCCGAGGCGGGGGGCTGCGGCAAGAGACCCAGTTCTTC.

With regard to this clonotype: The conserved phenylalanine or tryptophan is not found at the CDR3 terminus, so this likely reflects a read error. The chain couples TRBV7-2 to TRBJ2-1; 8 nucleotides match TRBD2. Germline V gives CDR1 SGHTA, CDR2 FQGNSA. After removal of 3 bases from V and 1 base from J, the junction contained 5 bases not matched to a gene. CDR3 length: 16 amino acids. The CDR3 sequence is CASSLDGGGSYNEQFL. The CDR3 bases are TGTGCCAGCAGCTTGGACGGCGGGGGGTCCTACAATGAGCAGTTCCTC.

This clonotype was recorded many times. The rearrangement links TRBV6-5 to TRBJ1-1; D remains unclear. CDR3 length: 14 residues. Trimming left V 2 bases short and J 2 bases short, with 9 bases between. Looked up from germline, CDR1 is MNHEY and CDR2 is SVGAGI. This CDR3 reads CASSYRLGNTEAFF. The CDR3 DNA sequence: TGTGCCAGCAGTTACAGGTTAGGTAACACTGAAGCTTTCTTT.

CDR3 nucleotides: TGCAGCGGGGGGGACAGGGCAAATCAGCCCCAGCATTTT. This encodes CSGGDRANQPQHF. The chain combines TRBV29-1 with TRBJ1-5, with TRBD1 matching 9 bases. Germline-derived CDR1 and CDR2 are SQVTM and ANQGSEA. Germline trimming cut 7 bases from V and 4 bases from J; bases unmatched to any gene: 5. The CDR3 has 13 residues.

This clonotype appeared a few times. This sequence joins TRBV19 and TRBJ2-2, with D perhaps TRBD1 or TRBD2 (6 bases each). V lost 5 bases and J 5 bases, leaving 21 bases between the germline ends. Germline V lookup: CDR1 LNHDA, CDR2 SQIVND (reference sequence). CDR3 length: 17 amino acids. The CDR3 DNA sequence: TGTGCCAGTAGTCCGATTATCCGTAGGGGGGTTACCGGGGAGCTGTTTTTT. Protein sequence: CASSPIIRRGVTGELFF.

Only a few counts were recorded for this clonotype. V usage is TRBV5-5 and J usage is TRBJ2-3, with 12 bases aligning to TRBD2. Germline V lookup: CDR1 SGHKS, CDR2 YYEKEE (reference sequence). The V and J ends lost 0 bases and 6 bases, in that order; junction bases with no gene match: 5. The CDR3 is made up of 16 amino acids. CDR3: CASSLETSGGGDTQYF. The CDR3 DNA is TGTGCCAGCAGCTTGGAGACTAGCGGGGGCGGGGATACGCAGTATTTT.

This clonotype was found many times. J is TRBJ2-5 and V is TRBV20-1, with 9 bases aligning to TRBD2. Unmatched junction bases numbered 4, after V lost 0 bases and J lost 2 bases. The length of the CDR3 is 15 residues. Per the germline V gene, CDR1 is DFQATT and CDR2 is SNEGSKA (reference sequence). The CDR3 DNA is TGCAGTGCTAGAGATATCCTAGCGGGACAAGAGACCCAGTACTTC. It is translated as CSARDILAGQETQYF.

There are a few counts of this clonotype. J is TRBJ2-5 and V is TRBV7-2; D ambiguous. V was shortened by 4 bases and J by 5 bases, with 11 bases between the two germline ends. Per the germline V gene, CDR1 is SGHTA and CDR2 is FQGNSA. The CDR3 has 13 amino acids. For the CDR3, the DNA is TGTGCCAGCAGCTCCCCCGTATTGGAGACCCAGTACTTC. Its translation is CASSSPVLETQYF. The full variable domain, completed using reference TRBV7-2 and TRBJ2-5, is GAGVSQSPSNKVTEKGKDVELRCDPISGHTALYWYRQSLGQGLEFLIYFQGNSAPDKSGLPSDRFSAERTGGSVSTLTIQRTQQEDSAVYLCASSSPVLETQYFGPGTRLLVL.

There are many counts of this clonotype. The chain employs TRBV28 and TRBJ2-7, with TRBD2 matching over 10 bases. The trim removed 2 bases at V and 3 bases at J, leaving 13 bases unmatched. The CDR3 runs 18 residues. In germline, CDR1 is MDHEN, CDR2 SYDVKM. The CDR3 coding sequence is TGTGCCAGCAGTTTAAGGGCCCCCGGACTAGCGGCGGACTACGAGCAGTACTTC. Translating it yields CASSLRAPGLAADYEQYF.